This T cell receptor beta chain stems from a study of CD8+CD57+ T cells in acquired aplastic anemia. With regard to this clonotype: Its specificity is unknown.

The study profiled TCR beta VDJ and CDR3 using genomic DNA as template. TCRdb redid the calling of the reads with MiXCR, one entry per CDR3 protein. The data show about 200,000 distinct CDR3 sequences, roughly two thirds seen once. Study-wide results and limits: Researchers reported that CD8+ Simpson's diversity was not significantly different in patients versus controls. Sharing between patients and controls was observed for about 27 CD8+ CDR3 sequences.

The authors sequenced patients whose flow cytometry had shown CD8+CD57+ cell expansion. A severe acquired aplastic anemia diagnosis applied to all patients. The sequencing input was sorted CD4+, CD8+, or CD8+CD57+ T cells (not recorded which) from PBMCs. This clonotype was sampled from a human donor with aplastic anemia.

CDR3 in DNA: TGCGCCAGCCGTGAAGGGACAGGGCGTTATGGCTACACCTTC. Protein: CASREGTGRYGYTF. The chain uses TRBV5-1 and TRBJ1-2; TRBD1 agrees at 9 bases. The CDR3 covers 14 residues. Germline V gene lookup returns CDR1 SGHRS and CDR2 YFSETQ. The V gene end was trimmed by 7 bases and the J gene end by 5 bases; junction bases not matched to a gene: 9.